These 17 T cell receptor beta chains share one sample of origin, sequenced in a study of prognosis after radiotherapy for stage I lung cancer. Amplification of the TCR beta CDR3 (from genomic DNA) was done by two-round multiplex PCR. TRBV and TRBJ genes each had their own specific primers in first-round PCR. TCRdb ran MiXCR on the multiplex PCR reads and lists one entry per CDR3 protein. The repertoire holds around 60,000 distinct CDR3 sequences, with 26% as singletons. Specimen: PBMCs, collected before or after stereotactic body radiation therapy (not recorded which). The receptors were sampled from a donor older than 45 with non-small cell lung cancer.

This clonotype was detected many times. This rearrangement joins TRBV20-1 to TRBJ2-7; D unclear. The CDR3 contains 12 residues. The germline gives CDR1 DFQATT, CDR2 SNEGSKA (reference sequence). Trimming removed 6 bases at V and 3 bases at J, with 12 bases between. This CDR3 reads CSATLSLYEQYF. CDR3 in DNA: TGCAGTGCCACGCTTAGCCTCTACGAGCAGTACTTC.

This clonotype occurred many times. CDR3 residues: CSARVGFGQPQHF. The DNA for the CDR3 is TGCAGTGCTAGAGTGGGATTCGGGCAGCCCCAGCATTTT. The rearrangement uses TRBV20-1 and TRBJ1-5; no clear D gene. Trimming cost V 1 base and J 7 bases, with 11 bases left between them. The CDR3 runs 13 residues. The germline gives CDR1 DFQATT, CDR2 SNEGSKA (reference sequence).

The chain employs TRBV30 and TRBJ1-1; a weak D match, TRBD1 (5 bases). The V gene's germline CDR1 is GTSNPN and CDR2 SVGIG (reference sequence). There are 16 residues in the CDR3. The germline V and J ends were trimmed by 4 bases and 5 bases, with 23 bases remaining between them. CDR3 bases: TGTGCCTGGAATCCAGCGAGGGTACAGGTCGGGACTGAAGCTTTCTTT. Its translation is CAWNPARVQVGTEAFF.

Worth noting for this clonotype: This sequence is one base from a far larger clone and is likely a read error. The gene calls are TRBV6-5 and TRBJ1-2; the match to TRBD1 covers 9 bases. CDR1 and CDR2 (germline): MNHEY, SVGAGI. The CDR3 has 13 amino acids. CDR3 sequence: CSSSGTGSYGYTF. The CDR3 nucleotides read TGTTCCTCCAGCGGGACAGGGTCCTATGGCTACACCTTC.

The sample holds many counts of this clonotype. The gene calls are TRBV4-1 and TRBJ1-1, with D maybe TRBD1 (6 bases). Trimming took 6 bases from V and 0 from J, leaving 11 bases between them. In germline, CDR1 is MGHRA, CDR2 YSYEKL. The CDR3 totals 14 residues. The CDR3: CASRNRAMNTEAFF. In DNA, the CDR3 is TGCGCCAGCAGAAACAGGGCAATGAACACTGAAGCTTTCTTT.

The chain combines TRBV6-5 with TRBJ2-1; a possible D gene is TRBD2 (6 bases). The length of the CDR3 is 16 residues. Looked up from germline, CDR1 is MNHEY and CDR2 is SVGAGI. Trimming cost V 1 base and J 5 bases, with 15 bases left between them. CDR3 sequence reads: CASSYYGGETHNEQFF. CDR3 in DNA: TGTGCCAGCAGTTACTATGGCGGGGAAACTCACAATGAGCAGTTCTTC.

As regards this clonotype: A far larger clone is only one base removed, so a read error is likely. V gene TRBV6-1 combines with J gene TRBJ1-6; D is ambiguous. The CDR3 extends over 14 amino acids. The ends were cut back, 10 bases at V and 10 bases at J, with 20 bases in the middle. Germline V gives CDR1 MNHNS, CDR2 SASEGT. CDR3 DNA: TGTGCCATCAGCTTAGGAAGGGCGGGATCACCCCTCCACTTT. Residues: CAISLGRAGSPLHF.

This clonotype was detected many times. The V and J genes are TRBV3-1 and TRBJ2-7; TRBD2 might be the D (6 bases). Germline lookup yields CDR1 LGHDT and CDR2 YNNKEL (reference sequence). CDR3 length equals 14 residues. V was cut by 1 base and J by 6 bases, with 13 bases left in between. The CDR3 spells CASSQGGTYGEQYF. DNA for the CDR3: TGTGCCAGCAGCCAAGGGGGGACTTATGGCGAGCAGTACTTC.

This clonotype has at least ten counts. The chain carries TRBV2 and TRBJ1-4; D possibly corresponds to TRBD1 (6 bases). Trimming cost V 4 bases and J 3 bases, with 12 bases left between them. This CDR3 spans 15 amino acids. Germline V CDR1 and CDR2: SNHLY, FYNNEI. The CDR3 DNA reads as TGTGCCAGCAGTGGAACAGGGATCCCTAATGAAAAACTGTTTTTT. It specifies CASSGTGIPNEKLFF.

With respect to this clonotype: It differs at one base from a far larger clone, so likely a read error. The V gene is TRBV6-9, the J gene TRBJ1-1, with D possibly TRBD1 on 5 matching bases. V dropped 8 bases and J dropped 1 base, with 14 bases sitting between them. Germline lookup yields CDR1 MNHGY and CDR2 SVAAGI. The CDR3 runs to 14 residues. The CDR3 region has the DNA TGTGCCAGCGGTTCTCCTGGGGCGAACACTGAAGCTTTCTTT. Translation: CASGSPGANTEAFF.

This clonotype was counted many times. V and J are TRBV5-5 and TRBJ1-6; D remains ambiguous. The V end was cut by 1 base, the J end by 7 bases, with 18 bases between. The CDR3 sequence is 17 residues long. The germline V gene encodes CDR1 SGHKS and CDR2 YYEKEE (reference sequence). In nucleotides, the CDR3 is TGTGCCAGCAGCTTGAATGGTGGGGTACTGCGGAATTCACCCCTCCACTTT. Amino acid sequence: CASSLNGGVLRNSPLHF.

Regarding this clonotype: It differs at one base from a far larger clone, so likely a read error. The rearrangement uses TRBV6-5 and TRBJ1-1; weak D call: TRBD1 (6 bases). The CDR3 runs to 14 residues. Germline CDR1 reads MNHEY; CDR2 reads SVGAGI. Trimming pared 10 bases from V and 1 base from J, leaving 16 bases between. As DNA, the CDR3 is TGTGCCACCACTCAGACAGGCCAGAACACTGAAGCTTTCTTT. Its protein product is CATTQTGQNTEAFF.

Worth noting for this clonotype: Given the absence of the conserved phenylalanine or tryptophan at the CDR3 end, a read error is likely. This chain joins TRBV7-9 and TRBJ1-6; 7 positions agree with TRBD1. CDR3 size: 16 residues. Germline V gene lookup returns CDR1 SEHNR and CDR2 FQNEAQ (reference sequence). Unmatched junction bases numbered 16, after V lost 8 bases and J lost 9 bases. In nucleotides, the CDR3 is TGTGCCAGCTTAGAAGGGTTGGGACAGACGATTTCACCCCTCCACTCT. Translated: CASLEGLGQTISPLHS.

This clonotype has ten or more counts. The rearrangement links TRBV6-5 to TRBJ1-1; D is unresolved. The CDR3 is 13 amino acids. Germline values: CDR1 MNHEY, CDR2 SVGAGI. The V gene lost 3 bases and the J gene lost 1 base, with 6 bases spanning the gap. CDR3 sequence: CASSYQPNTEAFF. DNA of the CDR3: TGTGCCAGCAGTTATCAGCCGAACACTGAAGCTTTCTTT.

In the case of this clonotype: No conserved phenylalanine or tryptophan is present at the end of the CDR3, so a read error is the likely explanation. V is TRBV6-2 or TRBV6-3 and J is TRBJ2-1; TRBD1 agrees at 10 bases. V was pared by 8 bases and J by 7 bases, with 8 bases of the junction left unmatched. CDR3 size: 14 residues. The germline V gene has CDR1 MNHEY and CDR2 SVGEGT. In nucleotides, the CDR3 is TGTGCCAGCGCCCGCCCGGGACAGGGGAATGAGCAGTTCTTA. Its translation is CASARPGQGNEQFL.

This clonotype was seen repeatedly, ten times or more. The CDR3 here is CASSLWWITGQGAYNEQFF. For the CDR3, the DNA is TGTGCCAGCAGCTTGTGGTGGATAACGGGACAGGGGGCCTACAATGAGCAGTTCTTC. The chain joins TRBV5-6 to TRBJ2-1; 11 positions match TRBD1. Looked up from germline, CDR1 is SGHDT and CDR2 is YYEEEE. Trimming took 1 base from V and 2 from J; bases not matched to a gene: 11. This CDR3 is 19 amino acids long.

The chain employs TRBV19 and TRBJ2-1; D unclear. The germline V gene encodes CDR1 LNHDA and CDR2 SQIVND (reference sequence). This CDR3 is built from 15 residues. The CDR3 region has the DNA TGTGAAAGTAGTGCCCGCCCCAGTTCCTACAATGAGCAGTTCTTC. Translated: CESSARPSSYNEQFF.